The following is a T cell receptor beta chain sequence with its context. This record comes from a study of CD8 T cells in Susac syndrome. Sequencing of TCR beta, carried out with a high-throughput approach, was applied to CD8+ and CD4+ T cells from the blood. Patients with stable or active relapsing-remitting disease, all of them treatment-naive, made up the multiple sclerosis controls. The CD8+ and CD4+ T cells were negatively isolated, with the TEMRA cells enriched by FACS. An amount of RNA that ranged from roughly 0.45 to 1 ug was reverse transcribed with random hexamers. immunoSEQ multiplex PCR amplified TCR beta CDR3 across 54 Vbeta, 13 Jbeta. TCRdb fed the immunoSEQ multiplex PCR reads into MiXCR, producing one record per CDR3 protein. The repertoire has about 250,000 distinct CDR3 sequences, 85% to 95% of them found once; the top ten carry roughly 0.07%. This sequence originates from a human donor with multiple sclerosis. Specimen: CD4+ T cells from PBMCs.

In DNA form, the CDR3 reads TGTGCCAGCAGCTACGGACTCCTTGAGCAGTTCTTC. Translation: CASSYGLLEQFF. V gene TRBV7-9 combines with J gene TRBJ2-1, with D possibly matching TRBD2 (5 bases). Germline CDR1 and CDR2: SEHNR and FQNEAQ (reference sequence). Trimming took off 4 bases at V and 9 bases at J, with 10 bases between the two ends. The length of the CDR3 is 12 residues.